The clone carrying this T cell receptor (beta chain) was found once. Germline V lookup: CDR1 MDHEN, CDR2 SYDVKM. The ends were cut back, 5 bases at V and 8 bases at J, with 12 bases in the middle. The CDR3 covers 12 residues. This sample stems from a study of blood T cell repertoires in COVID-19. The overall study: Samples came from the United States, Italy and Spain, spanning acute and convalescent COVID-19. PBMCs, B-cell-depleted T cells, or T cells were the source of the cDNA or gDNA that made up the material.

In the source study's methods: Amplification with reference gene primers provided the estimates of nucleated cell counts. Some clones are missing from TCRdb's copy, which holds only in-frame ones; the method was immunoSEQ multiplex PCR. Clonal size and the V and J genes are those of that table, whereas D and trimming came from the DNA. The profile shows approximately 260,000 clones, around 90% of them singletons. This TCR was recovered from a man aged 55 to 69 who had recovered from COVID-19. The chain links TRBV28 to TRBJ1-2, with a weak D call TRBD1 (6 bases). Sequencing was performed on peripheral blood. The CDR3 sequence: CASSTGMGGYTF. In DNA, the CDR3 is TGTGCCAGCAGTACAGGGATGGGGGGCTACACCTTC.